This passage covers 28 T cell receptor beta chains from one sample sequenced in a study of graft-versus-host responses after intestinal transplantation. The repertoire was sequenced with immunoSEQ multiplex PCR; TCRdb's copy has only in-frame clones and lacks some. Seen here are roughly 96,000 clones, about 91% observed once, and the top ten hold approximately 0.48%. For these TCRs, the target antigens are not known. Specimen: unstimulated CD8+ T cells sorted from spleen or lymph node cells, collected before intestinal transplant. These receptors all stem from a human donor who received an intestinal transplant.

The CDR3 here is CASSPGADTQYF. The DNA for the CDR3 is TGTGCCAGTAGCCCCGGGGCAGATACGCAGTATTTT. This chain joins TRBV19 and TRBJ2-3; D perhaps matches TRBD2 (5 bases). Germline CDR1 is LNHDA and CDR2 is SQIVND (reference sequence). Trimming took off 6 bases at V and 4 bases at J, with 8 bases between the two ends. This CDR3 spans 12 amino acids.

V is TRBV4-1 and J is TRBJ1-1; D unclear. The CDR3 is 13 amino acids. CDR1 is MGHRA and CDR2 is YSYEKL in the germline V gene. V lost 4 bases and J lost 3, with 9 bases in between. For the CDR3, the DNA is TGCGCCAGCAGCCCCTGGGAGGACACTGAAGCTTTCTTT. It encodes CASSPWEDTEAFF.

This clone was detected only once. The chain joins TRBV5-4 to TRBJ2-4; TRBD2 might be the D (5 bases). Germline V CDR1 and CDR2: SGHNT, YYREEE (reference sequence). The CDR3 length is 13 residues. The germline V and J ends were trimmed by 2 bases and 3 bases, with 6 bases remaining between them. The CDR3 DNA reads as TGTGCCAGCAGCTTTGGAGGCAAAAACATTCAGTACTTC. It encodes CASSFGGKNIQYF.

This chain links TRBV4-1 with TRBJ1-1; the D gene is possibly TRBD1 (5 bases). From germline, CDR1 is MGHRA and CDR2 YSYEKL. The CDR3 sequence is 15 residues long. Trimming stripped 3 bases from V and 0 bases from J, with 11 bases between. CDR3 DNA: TGCGCCAGCAGCCAGGAGGGACGGTTGAACACTGAAGCTTTCTTT. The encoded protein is CASSQEGRLNTEAFF.

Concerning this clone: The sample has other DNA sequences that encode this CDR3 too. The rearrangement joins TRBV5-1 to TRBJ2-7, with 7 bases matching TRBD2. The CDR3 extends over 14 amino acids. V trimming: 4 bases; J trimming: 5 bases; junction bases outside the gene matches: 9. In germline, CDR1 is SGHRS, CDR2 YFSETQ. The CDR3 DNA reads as TGCGCCAGCAGCCCGGCGGGGGTTTTGCACGAGCAGTACTTC. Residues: CASSPAGVLHEQYF.

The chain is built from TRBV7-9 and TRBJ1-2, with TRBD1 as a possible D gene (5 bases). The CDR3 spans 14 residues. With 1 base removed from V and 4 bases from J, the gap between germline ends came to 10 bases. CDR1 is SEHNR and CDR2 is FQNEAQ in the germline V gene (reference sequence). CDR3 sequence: CASSLEGSFYGYTF. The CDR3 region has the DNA TGTGCCAGCAGCTTAGAGGGGTCTTTCTATGGCTACACCTTC.

For the CDR3, the DNA is TGTGCCAGCAGTTTCTCGGCTAGCGGATACAATGAGCAGTTCTTC. Amino acid sequence: CASSFSASGYNEQFF. The chain links TRBV27 to TRBJ2-1, with 7 bases fitting TRBD2. Germline CDR1 reads MNHEY; CDR2 reads SMNVEV (reference sequence). Losses at the gene ends were 3 bases for V and 4 bases for J; bases not matched to a gene: 6. The length of the CDR3 is 15 residues.

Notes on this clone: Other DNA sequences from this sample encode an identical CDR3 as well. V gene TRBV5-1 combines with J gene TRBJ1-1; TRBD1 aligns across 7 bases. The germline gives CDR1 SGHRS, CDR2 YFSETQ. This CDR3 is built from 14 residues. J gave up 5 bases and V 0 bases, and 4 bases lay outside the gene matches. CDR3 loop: CASSLAGRGTEAFF. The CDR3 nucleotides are TGCGCCAGCAGCTTGGCCGGCAGGGGGACTGAAGCTTTCTTT.

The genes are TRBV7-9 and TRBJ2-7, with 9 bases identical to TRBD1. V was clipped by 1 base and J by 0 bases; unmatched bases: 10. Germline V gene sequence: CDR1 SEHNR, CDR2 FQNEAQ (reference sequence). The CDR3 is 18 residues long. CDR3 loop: CASSLVMGDRERSYEQYF. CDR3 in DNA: TGTGCCAGCAGCTTAGTGATGGGGGACAGGGAGCGCTCCTACGAGCAGTACTTC.

CDR3 coding DNA: TGTGCCAGTATGACAGGGGGATCCTACGAGCAGTACTTC. Protein product: CASMTGGSYEQYF. The chain recombines TRBV2 with TRBJ2-7; 9 bases match TRBD1. Trimming cost V 9 bases and J 1 base; bases outside gene matches: 4. Germline V gene data show CDR1 as SNHLY and CDR2 as FYNNEI. This CDR3 has 13 residues.

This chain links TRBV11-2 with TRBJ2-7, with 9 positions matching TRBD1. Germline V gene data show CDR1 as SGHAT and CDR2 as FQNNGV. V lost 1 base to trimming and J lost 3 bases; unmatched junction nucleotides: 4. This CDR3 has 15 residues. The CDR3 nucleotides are TGTGCCAGCAGCTTAGGTGGGACAGGGCGCTACGAGCAGTACTTC. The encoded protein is CASSLGGTGRYEQYF.

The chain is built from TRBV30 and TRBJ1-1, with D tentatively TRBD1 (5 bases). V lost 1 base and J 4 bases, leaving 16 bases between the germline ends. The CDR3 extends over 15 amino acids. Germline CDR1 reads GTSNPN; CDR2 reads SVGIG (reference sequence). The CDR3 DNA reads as TGTGCCTGGAGTGCTTTGGGTGCGGGGCGCACTGAAGCTTTCTTT. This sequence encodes CAWSALGAGRTEAFF.

The chain's CDR3 is CASSLELGQGSYEQYF. The CDR3, as DNA: TGCGCCAGCAGCTTGGAGTTAGGACAGGGATCCTACGAGCAGTACTTC. The rearrangement uses TRBV5-1 and TRBJ2-7; TRBD1 matches 8 bases. Losses at the gene ends were 0 bases for V and 1 base for J; bases not matched to a gene: 6. CDR3 length equals 16 residues. Per the germline V gene, CDR1 is SGHRS and CDR2 is YFSETQ.

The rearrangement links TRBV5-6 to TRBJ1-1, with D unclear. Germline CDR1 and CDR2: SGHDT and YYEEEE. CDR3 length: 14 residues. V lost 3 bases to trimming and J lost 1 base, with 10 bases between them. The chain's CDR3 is CASSSTPANTEAFF. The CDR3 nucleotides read TGTGCCAGCAGCTCGACACCCGCGAACACTGAAGCTTTCTTT.

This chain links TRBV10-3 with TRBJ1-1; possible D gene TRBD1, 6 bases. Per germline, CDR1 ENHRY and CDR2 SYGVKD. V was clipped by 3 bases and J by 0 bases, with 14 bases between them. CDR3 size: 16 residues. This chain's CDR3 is CAISEPDSYMNTEAFF. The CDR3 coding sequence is TGTGCCATCAGTGAACCGGACAGTTATATGAACACTGAAGCTTTCTTT.

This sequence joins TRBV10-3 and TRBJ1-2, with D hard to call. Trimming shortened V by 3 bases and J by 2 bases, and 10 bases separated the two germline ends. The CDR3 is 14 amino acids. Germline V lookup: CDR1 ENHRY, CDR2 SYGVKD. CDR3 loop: CAISDSGPNYGYTF. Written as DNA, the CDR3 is TGTGCCATCAGTGACTCTGGGCCGAACTATGGCTACACCTTC.

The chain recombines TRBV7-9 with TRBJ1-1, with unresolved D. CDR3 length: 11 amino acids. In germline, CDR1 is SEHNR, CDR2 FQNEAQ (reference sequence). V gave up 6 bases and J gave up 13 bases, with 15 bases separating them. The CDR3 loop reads CASRWREGVFF. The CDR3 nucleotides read TGTGCCAGCAGGTGGAGGGAAGGAGTTTTCTTT.

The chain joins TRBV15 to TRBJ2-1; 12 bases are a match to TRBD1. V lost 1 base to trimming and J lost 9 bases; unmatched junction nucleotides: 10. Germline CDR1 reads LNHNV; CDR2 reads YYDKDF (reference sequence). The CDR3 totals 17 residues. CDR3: CATSRGGTGQGAGEQFF. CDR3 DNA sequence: TGTGCCACCAGCAGAGGGGGAACGGGACAGGGGGCAGGTGAGCAGTTCTTC.

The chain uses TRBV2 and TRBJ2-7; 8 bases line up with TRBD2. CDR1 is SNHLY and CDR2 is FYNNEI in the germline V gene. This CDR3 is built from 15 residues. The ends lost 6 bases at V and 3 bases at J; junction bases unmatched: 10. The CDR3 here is CASSARTSRHYEQYF. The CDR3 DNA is TGTGCCAGCAGCGCCCGGACTAGCCGCCACTACGAGCAGTACTTC.

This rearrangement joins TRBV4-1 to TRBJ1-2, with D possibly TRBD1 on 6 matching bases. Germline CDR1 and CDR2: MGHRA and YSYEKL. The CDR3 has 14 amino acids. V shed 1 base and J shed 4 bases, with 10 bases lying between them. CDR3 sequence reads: CASSQGTGTYGYTF. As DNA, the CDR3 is TGCGCCAGCAGCCAAGGCACAGGGACCTATGGCTACACCTTC.

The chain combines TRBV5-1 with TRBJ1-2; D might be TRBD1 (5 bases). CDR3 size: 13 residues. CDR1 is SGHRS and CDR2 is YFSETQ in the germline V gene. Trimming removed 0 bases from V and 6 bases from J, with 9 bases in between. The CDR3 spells CASSLDPGDGYTF. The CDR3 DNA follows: TGCGCCAGCAGCTTGGACCCGGGGGATGGCTACACCTTC.

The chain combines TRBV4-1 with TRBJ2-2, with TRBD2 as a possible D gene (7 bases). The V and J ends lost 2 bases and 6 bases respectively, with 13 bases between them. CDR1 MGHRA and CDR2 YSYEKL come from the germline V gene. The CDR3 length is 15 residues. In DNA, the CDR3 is TGCGCCAGCAGCCAAAGGGGGGGCGACCCCGGGGAGCTGTTTTTT. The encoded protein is CASSQRGGDPGELFF.

CDR3 sequence reads: CASSSVGTGYEQYF. The CDR3 bases are TGTGCCAGCAGTTCGGTGGGGACAGGCTACGAGCAGTACTTC. This chain connects TRBV28 to TRBJ2-7; TRBD1 agrees at 8 bases. V shed 4 bases, J shed 3 bases, and the junction held 5 bases outside the gene matches. The CDR3 runs to 14 residues. Germline V CDR1 and CDR2: MDHEN, SYDVKM.

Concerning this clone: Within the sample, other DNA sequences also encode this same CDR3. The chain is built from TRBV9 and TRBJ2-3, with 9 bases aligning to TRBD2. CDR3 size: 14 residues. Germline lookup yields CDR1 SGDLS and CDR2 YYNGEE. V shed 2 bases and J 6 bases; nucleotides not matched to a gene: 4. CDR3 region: CASSVLAGPDTQYF. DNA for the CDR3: TGTGCCAGCAGCGTTCTAGCGGGGCCGGATACGCAGTATTTT.

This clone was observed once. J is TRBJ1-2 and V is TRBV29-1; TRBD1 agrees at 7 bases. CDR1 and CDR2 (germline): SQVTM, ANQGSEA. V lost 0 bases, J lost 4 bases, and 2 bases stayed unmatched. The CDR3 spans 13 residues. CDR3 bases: TGCAGCGTTGAAGAACAGGGGAGCTATGGCTACACCTTC. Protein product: CSVEEQGSYGYTF.

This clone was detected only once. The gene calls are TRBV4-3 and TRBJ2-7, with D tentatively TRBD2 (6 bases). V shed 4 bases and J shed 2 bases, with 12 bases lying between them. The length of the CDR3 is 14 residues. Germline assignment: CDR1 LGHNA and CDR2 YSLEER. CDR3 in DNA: TGCGCCAGCAGCCCGGGGACTGGGACCTACGAGCAGTACTTC. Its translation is CASSPGTGTYEQYF.

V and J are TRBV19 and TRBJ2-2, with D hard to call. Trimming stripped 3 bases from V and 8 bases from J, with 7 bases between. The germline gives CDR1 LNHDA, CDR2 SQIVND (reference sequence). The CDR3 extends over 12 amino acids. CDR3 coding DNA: TGTGCCAGTAGTATCCTACGGGGGGAGCTGTTTTTT. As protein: CASSILRGELFF.

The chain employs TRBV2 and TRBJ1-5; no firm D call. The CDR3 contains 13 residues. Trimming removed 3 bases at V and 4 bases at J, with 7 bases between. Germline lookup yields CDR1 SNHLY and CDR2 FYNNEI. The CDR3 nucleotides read TGTGCCAGCAGTGAGTCGGGGAATCAGCCCCAGCATTTT. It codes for CASSESGNQPQHF. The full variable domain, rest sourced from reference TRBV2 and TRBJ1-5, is EPEVTQTPSHQVTQMGQEVILRCVPISNHLYFYWYRQILGQKVEFLVSFYNNEISEKSEIFDDQFSVERPDGSNFTLKIRSTKLEDSAMYFCASSESGNQPQHFGDGTRLSIL.